Listed here is a single TCR beta chain. Its target is not known. TCRdb's copy holds only in-frame clones and misses some; the assay was immunoSEQ multiplex PCR. The table has more than 300,000 clones, about 80% seen once. The germline V gene has CDR1 MRHNA and CDR2 SNTAGT. This CDR3 is built from 19 residues. V was shortened by 0 bases and J by 0 bases, with 18 bases between the two germline ends. These data are taken from a study of cytotoxic CD8 clonotypes in ibrutinib-treated CLL. Study-level results: Clonality, elevated at ibrutinib response, dropped back toward baseline at progression. The study found public clonotypes uncommon, contracting or stable on treatment.

The input for sequencing was PBMCs, taken before ibrutinib treatment. V usage is TRBV6-4 and J usage is TRBJ2-1, with D maybe TRBD2 (6 bases). This TCR came from a human donor with chronic lymphocytic leukemia. The CDR3 DNA reads as TGTGCCAGCAGTGACTCAGGGTACGGGAAGACTAGCTCCTACAATGAGCAGTTCTTC. It translates to CASSDSGYGKTSSYNEQFF.